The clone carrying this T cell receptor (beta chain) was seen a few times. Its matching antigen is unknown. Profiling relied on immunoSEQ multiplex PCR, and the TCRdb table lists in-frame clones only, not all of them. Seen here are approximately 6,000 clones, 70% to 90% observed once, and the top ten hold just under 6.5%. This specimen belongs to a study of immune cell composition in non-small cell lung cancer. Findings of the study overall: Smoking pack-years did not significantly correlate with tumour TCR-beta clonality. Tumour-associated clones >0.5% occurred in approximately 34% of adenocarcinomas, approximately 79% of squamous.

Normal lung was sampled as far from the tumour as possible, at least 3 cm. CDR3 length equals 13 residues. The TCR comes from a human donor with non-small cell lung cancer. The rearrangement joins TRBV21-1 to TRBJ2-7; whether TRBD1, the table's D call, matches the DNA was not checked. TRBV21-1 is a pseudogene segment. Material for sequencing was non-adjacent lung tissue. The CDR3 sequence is CAVTGQGRSEQYF. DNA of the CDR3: TGTGCCGTCACGGGACAGGGGCGGTCCGAGCAGTACTTC.